The 2 T cell receptor beta chains below come from one sample, sequenced in a study of blood T cell repertoires in COVID-19. Clones were sequenced by immunoSEQ multiplex PCR, and TCRdb holds only the in-frame ones, with some missing. Here the sample spans some 150,000 clones, roughly 87% being singletons. Input material: peripheral blood. These receptor sequences come from a woman aged 60-70 years who had recovered from COVID-19.

This clone is a singleton in its sample. The chain has TRBV28 and TRBJ2-5; D perhaps matches TRBD1 (6 bases). The V and J ends lost 3 bases and 5 bases respectively, with 16 bases between them. Germline CDR1 reads MDHEN; CDR2 reads SYDVKM. The CDR3 totals 15 residues. Written as DNA, the CDR3 is TGTGCCAGCAGTTTTGGTGTCCAGGGGATCGAGACCCAGTACTTC. As protein: CASSFGVQGIETQYF. The full variable domain, completed using reference TRBV28 and TRBJ2-5, is DVKVTQSSRYLVKRTGEKVFLECVQDMDHENMFWYRQDPGLGLRLIYFSYDVKMKEKGDIPEGYSVSREKKERFSLILESASTNQTSMYLCASSFGVQGIETQYFGPGTRLLVL.

The chain recombines TRBV5-1 with TRBJ2-5; possibly TRBD2 for D (7 bases). Per germline, CDR1 SGHRS and CDR2 YFSETQ. The V and J ends lost 3 bases and 4 bases respectively, with 13 bases between them. The CDR3 extends over 14 amino acids. CDR3 nucleotides: TGCGCCAGCAGCTGGATGGGGGGGCGAGAGACCCAGTACTTC. Translation: CASSWMGGRETQYF.